What follows are 13 T cell receptor beta chains derived from one specimen sequenced in a study of regulatory T cells in long-lasting Graves disease. Arm-PCR of CDR3 regions with iRepertoire HTBI primers generated TCR beta libraries. MiXCR, applied by TCRdb to the multiplex PCR reads, yields one record per CDR3 protein. Here the sample spans around 360,000 distinct CDR3 sequences, about 17% being singletons. Time point indicated: newly diagnosed GD, antithyroid drugs for less than 3 months. The TCR library was prepared using RNA isolated from PBMCs. The sample was also reused in another study, on T cells in Graves' hyperthyroidism and ophthalmopathy.

The sample in question was peripheral blood mononuclear cells (PBMCs), obtained at new diagnosis, from a patient treated with antithyroid drugs. The receptors were sampled from a woman aged 18-29 years with Graves disease.

The table lists this clonotype with many counts. In DNA form, the CDR3 reads TGTGCCAGCAGCTCCGGGAGGGACAATAATCAGCCCCAGCATTTT. Protein: CASSSGRDNNQPQHF. The V call is TRBV7-8, the J call TRBJ1-5; possible D gene TRBD1, 6 bases. Trimming took off 4 bases at V and 4 bases at J, with 14 bases between the two ends. This CDR3 comprises 15 residues. CDR1 and CDR2 from the germline V gene are SGHVS and FQNEAQ.

This clonotype was recorded many times. V is TRBV7-8 and J is TRBJ1-2, with D perhaps matching TRBD1 (5 bases). The V gene lost 0 bases and the J gene lost 7 bases, with 12 bases spanning the gap. The CDR3 totals 14 residues. From germline, CDR1 is SGHVS and CDR2 FQNEAQ. DNA for the CDR3: TGTGCCAGCAGCTTAGCCGATAGGGGTGGTGGCTACACCTTC. This codes for CASSLADRGGGYTF. The full variable domain, completed using reference TRBV7-8 and TRBJ1-2, is GAGVSQSPRYKVAKRGQDVALRCDPISGHVSLFWYQQALGQGPEFLTYFQNEAQLDKSGLPSDRFFAERPEGSVSTLKIQRTQQEDSAVYLCASSLADRGGGYTFGSGTRLTVV.

This clonotype was seen a few times. The V and J genes are TRBV7-2 and TRBJ1-4; 7 bases line up with TRBD1. The CDR3 extends over 15 amino acids. Germline V gene lookup returns CDR1 SGHTA and CDR2 FQGNSA. With 2 bases clipped from V and 8 bases from J, the junction kept 8 bases outside the gene matches. CDR3 in DNA: TGTGCCAGCAGCTTAACGACAGGGTCAGGGGAAAAACTGTTTTTT. Translation gives CASSLTTGSGEKLFF.

J is TRBJ2-3 and V is TRBV6-2 or TRBV6-3; D is ambiguous. Germline CDR1 reads MNHEY; CDR2 reads SVGEGT. The CDR3 loop spans 15 amino acids. V was pared by 6 bases and J by 2 bases, with 15 bases between. CDR3 in amino acids: CASRWESRATDTQYF. The CDR3 DNA is TGTGCCAGCAGGTGGGAATCGCGCGCCACAGATACGCAGTATTTT.

The V and J genes are TRBV14 and TRBJ2-3; 8 bases line up with TRBD2. Germline CDR1 reads SGHDN; CDR2 reads FVKESK. This CDR3 is 15 amino acids long. V lost 0 bases and J lost 3; bases outside the gene matches: 2. The CDR3, as DNA: TGTGCCAGCAGCCAAGAAGGACTAGCAACAGATACGCAGTATTTT. Residues: CASSQEGLATDTQYF.

This clonotype occurred many times. The chain joins TRBV5-1 to TRBJ2-7; a possible D gene is TRBD2 (5 bases). Looked up from germline, CDR1 is SGHRS and CDR2 is YFSETQ. This CDR3 has 15 residues. Trimming pared 4 bases from V and 2 bases from J, leaving 16 bases between. CDR3 nucleotides: TGCGCCAGCAGCCTGGGCCACTCGGGGACCTACGAGCAGTACTTC. It translates to CASSLGHSGTYEQYF.

The chain combines TRBV5-1 with TRBJ2-5, with 11 bases that match TRBD2. V dropped 3 bases and J dropped 9; count of bases not matched to a gene: 10. The CDR3 length is 15 residues. The germline V gene has CDR1 SGHRS and CDR2 YFSETQ. This chain's CDR3 is CASSSGLAEAEAQYF. The CDR3 DNA reads as TGCGCCAGCAGCTCGGGACTAGCGGAGGCGGAGGCCCAGTACTTC.

This clonotype came up many times. This chain links TRBV27 with TRBJ2-1; 9 bases fit TRBD2. Germline V CDR1 and CDR2: MNHEY, SMNVEV (reference sequence). With 1 base clipped from V and 8 bases from J, the junction kept 9 bases outside the gene matches. The CDR3 has 16 residues. In DNA form, the CDR3 reads TGTGCCAGCAGTTTATGGACAAAGACTAGCGGCGATGAGCAGTTCTTC. It yields the protein CASSLWTKTSGDEQFF.

This clonotype has ten or more counts. This chain connects TRBV12-3 or TRBV12-4 to TRBJ1-1, with a tentative D call TRBD1 (6 bases). The V and J ends lost 7 bases and 1 base respectively, with 19 bases between them. The CDR3 is 16 residues long. The DNA for the CDR3 is TGTGCCAGCATGAGCGGGATGGGGGGCACGAACACTGAAGCTTTCTTT. It encodes CASMSGMGGTNTEAFF.

Notes on this clonotype: With a far larger clone one base away, a read error is the likely cause. This chain links TRBV9 with TRBJ2-7, with TRBD1 matching 7 bases. From germline, CDR1 is SGDLS and CDR2 YYNGEE. The CDR3 runs 14 residues. V shed 3 bases and J 2 bases; nucleotides not matched to a gene: 5. The CDR3 DNA reads as TGTGCCAGCAGCGCAAGACAGGGCCCCTACGAGCAGTACTTC. This encodes CASSARQGPYEQYF.

In this sample, this clonotype turned up many times. The chain employs TRBV7-9 and TRBJ1-5; weak D call: TRBD1 (5 bases). Deletions cut 4 bases from V and 0 bases from J, with 16 bases between. Germline CDR1 SEHNR, CDR2 FQNEAQ (reference sequence). This CDR3 is built from 17 residues. The CDR3 reads CASSSNPDTYSNQPQHF. CDR3 nucleotides: TGTGCCAGCAGCTCGAACCCGGACACCTATAGCAATCAGCCCCAGCATTTT.

Ten or more counts support this clonotype. The rearrangement links TRBV28 to TRBJ2-2; no firm D call. CDR3 length: 13 residues. CDR1 and CDR2 (germline): MDHEN, SYDVKM. V was cut by 8 bases and J by 1 base, with 8 bases left in between. CDR3 protein: CASEPQNTGELFF. The CDR3 DNA sequence: TGTGCCAGCGAACCTCAGAACACCGGGGAGCTGTTTTTT.

Ten or more counts support this clonotype. The chain employs TRBV4-1 and TRBJ2-3, with D tentatively TRBD2 (6 bases). The V gene lost 0 bases and the J gene lost 2 bases, with 9 bases spanning the gap. Per the germline V gene, CDR1 is MGHRA and CDR2 is YSYEKL. CDR3 length: 15 amino acids. CDR3 in DNA: TGCGCCAGCAGCCAAGAGTCTAGCGTCACAGATACGCAGTATTTT. Translated, it gives CASSQESSVTDTQYF.